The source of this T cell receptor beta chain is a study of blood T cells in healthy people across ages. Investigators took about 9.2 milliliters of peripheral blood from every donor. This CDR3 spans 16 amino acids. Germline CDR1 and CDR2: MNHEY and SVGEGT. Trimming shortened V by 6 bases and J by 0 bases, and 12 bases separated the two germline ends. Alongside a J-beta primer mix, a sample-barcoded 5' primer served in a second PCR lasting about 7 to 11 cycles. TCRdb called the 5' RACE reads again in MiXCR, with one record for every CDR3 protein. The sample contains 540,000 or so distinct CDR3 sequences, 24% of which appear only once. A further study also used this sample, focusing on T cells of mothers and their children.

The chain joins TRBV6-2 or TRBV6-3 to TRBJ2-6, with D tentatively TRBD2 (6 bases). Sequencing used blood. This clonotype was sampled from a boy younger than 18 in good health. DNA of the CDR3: TGTGCCAGCAGACCATCGGGGGTCTCTGGGGCCAACGTCCTGACTTTC. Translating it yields CASRPSGVSGANVLTF.